The T cell receptor (beta chain) under discussion was sequenced for a study of cytomegalovirus exposure and HLA in healthy donors. Study results and limitations: A later analysis linked a missense DCLRE1C variant to TCR beta V- and J-gene trimming. Listed as cytomegalovirus-associated were over 150 TCR beta chains. Generally TCR sequences proved uncommon, though certain public TCRs appeared in numerous donors.

As concerns this clone: Its antigen remains unidentified.

Germline CDR1 and CDR2: ENHRY and SYGVKD. V dropped 8 bases and J dropped 1; count of bases not matched to a gene: 10. The CDR3 spans 16 residues. With 60 Vbeta and 13 Jbeta primers, the PCR was carried out. Original processing methods: Roughly 10 million shared chains were among the roughly 78 million unique TCR beta chains that a later analysis counted. The data were produced by immunoSEQ multiplex PCR, yet TCRdb's version contains in-frame clones alone and is incomplete. V and J calls and clone size are given by that table; D and trimming were obtained from the DNA. The sample carries 90,000 to 150,000 clones, roughly 78% recorded once.

This receptor was identified in a woman aged 30 to 39 in good health and CMV-seropositive. The chain couples TRBV10-3 to TRBJ2-3; TRBD1 matches 9 bases. Sequencing was performed on PBMCs. The CDR3 is CAIGTGTRAGTDTQYF. Here the CDR3 DNA reads TGTGCCATCGGGACAGGGACCCGAGCAGGCACAGATACGCAGTATTTT.